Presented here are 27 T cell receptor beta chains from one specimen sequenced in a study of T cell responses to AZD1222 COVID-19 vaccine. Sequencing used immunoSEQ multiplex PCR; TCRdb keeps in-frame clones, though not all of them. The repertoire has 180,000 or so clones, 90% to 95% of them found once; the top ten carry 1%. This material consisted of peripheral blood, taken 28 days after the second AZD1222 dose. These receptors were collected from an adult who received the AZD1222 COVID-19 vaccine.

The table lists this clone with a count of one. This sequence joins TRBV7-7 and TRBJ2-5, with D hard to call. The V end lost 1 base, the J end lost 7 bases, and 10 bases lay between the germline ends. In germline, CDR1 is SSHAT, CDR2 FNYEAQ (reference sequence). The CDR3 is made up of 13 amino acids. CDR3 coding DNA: TGTGCCAGCAGCTTAGAGGCAGCCGGGACCCAGTACTTC. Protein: CASSLEAAGTQYF.

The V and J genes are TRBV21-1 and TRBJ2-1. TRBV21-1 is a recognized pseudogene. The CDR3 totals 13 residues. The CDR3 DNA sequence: TGTGCCAGCAGCAGGAGACCGGGCGGTGAGCAGTTCTTC. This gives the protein CASSRRPGGEQFF.

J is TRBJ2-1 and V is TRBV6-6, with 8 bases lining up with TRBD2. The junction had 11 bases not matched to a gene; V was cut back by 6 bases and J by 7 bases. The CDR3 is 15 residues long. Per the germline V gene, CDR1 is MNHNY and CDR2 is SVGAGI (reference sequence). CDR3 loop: CASSPRGGSRNEQFF. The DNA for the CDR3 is TGTGCCAGCAGCCCTCGGGGGGGCTCTAGAAATGAGCAGTTCTTC.

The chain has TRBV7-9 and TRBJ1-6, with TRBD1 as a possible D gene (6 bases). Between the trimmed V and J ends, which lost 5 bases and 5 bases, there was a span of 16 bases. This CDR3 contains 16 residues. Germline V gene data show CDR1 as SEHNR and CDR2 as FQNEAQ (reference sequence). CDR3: CASSLTGGANNSPLHF. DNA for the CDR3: TGTGCCAGCAGCCTTACCGGGGGGGCTAATAATTCACCCCTCCACTTT.

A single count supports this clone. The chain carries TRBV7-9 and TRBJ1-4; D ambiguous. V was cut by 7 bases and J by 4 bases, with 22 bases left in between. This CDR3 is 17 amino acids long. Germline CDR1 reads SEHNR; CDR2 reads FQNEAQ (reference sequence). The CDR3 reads CASTHDGIPSFNEKLFF. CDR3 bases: TGTGCCAGCACCCACGACGGGATTCCCAGCTTTAATGAAAAACTGTTTTTT.

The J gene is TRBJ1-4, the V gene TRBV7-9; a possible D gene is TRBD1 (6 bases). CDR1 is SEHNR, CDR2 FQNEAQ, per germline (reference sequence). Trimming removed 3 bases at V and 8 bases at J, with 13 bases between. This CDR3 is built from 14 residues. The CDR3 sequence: CASSFGTGREKLFF. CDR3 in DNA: TGTGCCAGCAGCTTCGGTACAGGGAGAGAAAAACTGTTTTTT.

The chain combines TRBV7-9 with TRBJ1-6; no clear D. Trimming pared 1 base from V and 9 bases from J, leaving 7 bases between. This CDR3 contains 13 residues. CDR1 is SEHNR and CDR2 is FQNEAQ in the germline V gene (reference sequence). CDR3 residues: CASSLDLSSPLHF. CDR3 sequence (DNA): TGTGCCAGCAGCTTAGACCTGAGTTCACCCCTCCACTTT.

In nucleotides, the CDR3 is TGTGCCAGCAGCTTTTATCAGGGATGGAATGGCTACACCTTC. It translates to CASSFYQGWNGYTF. The rearrangement links TRBV7-2 to TRBJ1-2; TRBD1 is a possible D gene (5 bases). The CDR3 totals 14 residues. The V and J ends lost 3 bases and 6 bases respectively, with 14 bases between them. CDR1 is SGHTA and CDR2 is FQGNSA in the germline V gene. Variable domain in full (rest from reference TRBV7-2 and TRBJ1-2): GAGVSQSPSNKVTEKGKDVELRCDPISGHTALYWYRQSLGQGLEFLIYFQGNSAPDKSGLPSDRFSAERTGGSVSTLTIQRTQQEDSAVYLCASSFYQGWNGYTFGSGTRLTVV.

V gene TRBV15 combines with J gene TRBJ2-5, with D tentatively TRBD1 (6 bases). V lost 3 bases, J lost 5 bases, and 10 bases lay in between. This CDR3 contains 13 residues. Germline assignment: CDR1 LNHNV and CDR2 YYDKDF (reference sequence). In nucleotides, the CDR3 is TGTGCCACCAGCAGCCTAAGGGGGGAGACCCAGTACTTC. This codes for CATSSLRGETQYF.

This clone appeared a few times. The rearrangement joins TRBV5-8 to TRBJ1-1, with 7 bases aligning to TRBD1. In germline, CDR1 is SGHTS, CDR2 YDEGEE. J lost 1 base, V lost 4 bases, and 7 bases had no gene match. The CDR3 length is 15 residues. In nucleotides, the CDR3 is TGTGCCAGCAGCCGGACCGGGACAGAGAACACTGAAGCTTTCTTT. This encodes CASSRTGTENTEAFF.

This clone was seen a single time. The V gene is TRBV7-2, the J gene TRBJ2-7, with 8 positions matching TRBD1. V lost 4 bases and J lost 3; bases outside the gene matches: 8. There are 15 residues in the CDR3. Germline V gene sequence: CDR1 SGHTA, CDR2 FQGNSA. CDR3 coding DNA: TGTGCCAGCAGCTCGACAGGGGCCCCATACTACGAGCAGTACTTC. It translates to CASSSTGAPYYEQYF.

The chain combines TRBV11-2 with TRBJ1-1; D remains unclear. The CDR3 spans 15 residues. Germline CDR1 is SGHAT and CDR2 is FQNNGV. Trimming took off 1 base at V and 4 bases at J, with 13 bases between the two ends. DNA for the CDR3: TGTGCCAGCAGCTTAGGCCTCGGCGGAGGCACTGAAGCTTTCTTT. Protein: CASSLGLGGGTEAFF.

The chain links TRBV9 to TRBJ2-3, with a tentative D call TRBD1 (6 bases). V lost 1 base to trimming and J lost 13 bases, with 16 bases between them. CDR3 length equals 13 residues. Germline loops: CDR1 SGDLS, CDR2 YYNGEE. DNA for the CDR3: TGTGCCAGCAGCGTATCCGACGGGGACACCGAGTATTTT. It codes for CASSVSDGDTEYF.

The CDR3 protein is CASSYEAMEAFF. CDR3 nucleotides: TGTGCCAGCAGTTACGAGGCCATGGAAGCTTTCTTT. The rearrangement links TRBV12-3 or TRBV12-4 to TRBJ1-1; D unresolved. Trimming pared 4 bases from V and 8 bases from J, leaving 11 bases between. The CDR3 is made up of 12 amino acids.

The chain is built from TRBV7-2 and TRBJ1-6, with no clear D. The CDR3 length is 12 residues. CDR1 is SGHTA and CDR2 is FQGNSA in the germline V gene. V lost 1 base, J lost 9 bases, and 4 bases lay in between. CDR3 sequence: CASSLEGSPLHF. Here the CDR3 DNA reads TGTGCCAGCAGCTTAGAGGGTTCACCCCTCCACTTT.

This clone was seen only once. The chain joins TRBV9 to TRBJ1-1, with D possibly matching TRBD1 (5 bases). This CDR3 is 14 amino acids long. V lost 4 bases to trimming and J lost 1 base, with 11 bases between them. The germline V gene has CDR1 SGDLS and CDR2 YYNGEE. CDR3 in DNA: TGTGCCAGCAGCCCCGGGACGGGGAACACTGAAGCTTTCTTT. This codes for CASSPGTGNTEAFF.

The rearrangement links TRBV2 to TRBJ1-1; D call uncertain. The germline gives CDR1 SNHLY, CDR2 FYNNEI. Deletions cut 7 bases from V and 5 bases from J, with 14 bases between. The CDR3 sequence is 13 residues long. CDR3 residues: CASKEVSETEAFF. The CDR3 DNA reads TGTGCCAGCAAGGAAGTCTCGGAAACTGAAGCTTTCTTT.

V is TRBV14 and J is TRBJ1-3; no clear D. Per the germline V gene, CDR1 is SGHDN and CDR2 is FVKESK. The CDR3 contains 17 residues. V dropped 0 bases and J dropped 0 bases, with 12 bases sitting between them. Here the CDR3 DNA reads TGTGCCAGCAGCCAAGAAATACGGGCCTTCTCTGGAAACACCATATATTTT. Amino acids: CASSQEIRAFSGNTIYF.

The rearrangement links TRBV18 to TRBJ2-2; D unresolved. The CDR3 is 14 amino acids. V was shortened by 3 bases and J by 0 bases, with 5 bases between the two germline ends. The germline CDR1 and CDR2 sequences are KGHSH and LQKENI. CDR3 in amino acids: CASSPPSNTGELFF. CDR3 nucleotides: TGTGCCAGCTCACCCCCGTCGAACACCGGGGAGCTGTTTTTT.

The DNA for the CDR3 is TGTGCCAGCAAGGCGCAGGGGGCAGATACGCAGTATTTT. This encodes CASKAQGADTQYF. The rearrangement links TRBV3-1 (or the pseudogene TRBV3-2) to TRBJ2-3, with 7 nucleotides matching TRBD1. The CDR3 has 13 amino acids. Germline V gene data show CDR1 as LGHDT and CDR2 as YNNKEL (reference sequence). Trimming cost V 7 bases and J 4 bases; bases outside gene matches: 5.

The CDR3: CASSLEGPTNTEAFF. For the CDR3, the DNA is TGCGCCAGCAGCTTGGAGGGACCTACGAACACTGAAGCTTTCTTT. The gene calls are TRBV5-1 and TRBJ1-1; a possible D gene is TRBD1 (5 bases). Germline V lookup: CDR1 SGHRS, CDR2 YFSETQ. CDR3 length: 15 amino acids. With 0 bases removed from V and 1 base from J, the gap between germline ends came to 10 bases.

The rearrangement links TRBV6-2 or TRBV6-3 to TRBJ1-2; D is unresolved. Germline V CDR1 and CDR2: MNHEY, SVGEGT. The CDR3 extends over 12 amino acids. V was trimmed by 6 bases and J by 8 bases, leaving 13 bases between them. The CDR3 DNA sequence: TGTGCCAGCAGCTGGGAGACCCGGGGCTACACCTTC. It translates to CASSWETRGYTF.

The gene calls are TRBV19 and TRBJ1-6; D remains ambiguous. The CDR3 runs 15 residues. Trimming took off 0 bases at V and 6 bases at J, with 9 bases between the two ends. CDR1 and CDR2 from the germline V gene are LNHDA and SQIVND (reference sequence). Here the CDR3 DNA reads TGTGCCAGTAGTATAGACCAGGTCGGTAATTCACCCCTCCACTTT. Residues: CASSIDQVGNSPLHF. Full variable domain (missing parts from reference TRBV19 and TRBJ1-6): DGGITQSPKYLFRKEGQNVTLSCEQNLNHDAMYWYRQDPGQGLRLIYYSQIVNDFQKGDIAEGYSVSREKKESFPLTVTSAQKNPTAFYLCASSIDQVGNSPLHFGNGTRLTVT.

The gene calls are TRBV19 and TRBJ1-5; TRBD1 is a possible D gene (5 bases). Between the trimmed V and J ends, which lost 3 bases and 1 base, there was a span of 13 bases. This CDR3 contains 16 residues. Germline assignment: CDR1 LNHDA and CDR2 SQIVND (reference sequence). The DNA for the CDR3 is TGTGCCAGTAGTATGGGGCAGGCAGGGAGCAATCAGCCCCAGCATTTT. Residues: CASSMGQAGSNQPQHF.

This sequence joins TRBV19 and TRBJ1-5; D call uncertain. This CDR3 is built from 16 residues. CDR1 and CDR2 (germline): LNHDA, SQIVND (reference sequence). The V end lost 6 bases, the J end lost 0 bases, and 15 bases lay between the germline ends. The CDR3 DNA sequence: TGTGCCAGTAGCCTTACTGCGGGCTATAGCAATCAGCCCCAGCATTTT. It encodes CASSLTAGYSNQPQHF.

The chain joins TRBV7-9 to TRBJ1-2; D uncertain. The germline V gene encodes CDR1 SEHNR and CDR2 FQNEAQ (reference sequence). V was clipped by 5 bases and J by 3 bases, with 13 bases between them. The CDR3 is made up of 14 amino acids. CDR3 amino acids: CASSPPGGDYGYTF. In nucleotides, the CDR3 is TGTGCCAGCAGCCCACCCGGTGGCGACTATGGCTACACCTTC.

In nucleotides, the CDR3 is TGTGCCAGCAGTGAGGGCAGGGCAAGGGTGGGCTACACCTTC. Translation gives CASSEGRARVGYTF. The rearrangement uses TRBV4-2 and TRBJ1-2; perhaps TRBD1 as D (5 bases). V lost 6 bases to trimming and J lost 8 bases, with 19 bases between them. The CDR3 contains 14 residues. Per the germline V gene, CDR1 is LGHNA and CDR2 is YNFKEQ.